The 5 T cell receptor beta chains presented below share a single source sample, sequenced in a study of spatial heterogeneity in lung cancer. Using its own MiXCR run on the 5' RACE reads, TCRdb lists one record per CDR3 protein. The top ten clones hold 21% of a sample with nearly 95,000 distinct CDR3 sequences, 15% to 20% of them seen once. Specified time point: blood at routine non-recurrence follow-up after resection. Specimen: PBMCs, collected at follow-up. The origin of the receptors is a male donor with early-stage non-small cell lung cancer.

The gene calls are TRBV12-3 or TRBV12-4 and TRBJ2-5; D is unresolved. Trimming shortened V by 6 bases and J by 5 bases, and 13 bases separated the two germline ends. The CDR3 has 13 amino acids. CDR3 loop: CASSFVRFETQYF. The CDR3 DNA sequence: TGTGCCAGCAGCTTTGTGAGGTTCGAGACCCAGTACTTC.

The genes are TRBV5-5 and TRBJ1-1, with TRBD1 matching over 9 bases. The CDR3 spans 14 residues. Germline V lookup: CDR1 SGHKS, CDR2 YYEKEE (reference sequence). Trimming took 3 bases from V and 7 from J; bases not matched to a gene: 7. Written as DNA, the CDR3 is TGTGCCAGCAGCTCCCGGACAGGGGAACTTGAAGCTTTCTTT. It encodes CASSSRTGELEAFF. Filled out from reference TRBV5-5 and TRBJ1-1, the complete variable domain reads DAGVTQSPTHLIKTRGQQVTLRCSPISGHKSVSWYQQVLGQGPQFIFQYYEKEERGRGNFPDRFSARQFPNYSSELNVNALLLGDSALYLCASSSRTGELEAFFGQGTRLTVV.

This clonotype was found a few times. V and J are TRBV29-1 and TRBJ1-5, with D hard to call. The germline V and J ends were trimmed by 6 bases and 1 base, with 7 bases remaining between them. This CDR3 has 12 residues. Germline-derived CDR1 and CDR2 are SQVTM and ANQGSEA. The CDR3 sequence: CSVRRSNQPQHF. The DNA of the CDR3 is TGCAGCGTCCGGAGGAGCAATCAGCCCCAGCATTTT.

This clonotype was observed a handful of times. The chain joins TRBV27 to TRBJ1-1, with a weak D call TRBD1 (6 bases). Germline values: CDR1 MNHEY, CDR2 SMNVEV (reference sequence). V lost 7 bases to trimming and J lost 6 bases, with 21 bases between them. The CDR3 runs 15 residues. CDR3 residues: CASIPGGLGGPEAFF. CDR3 DNA: TGTGCCAGCATCCCAGGTGGACTCGGGGGGCCTGAAGCTTTCTTT.

This clonotype was seen repeatedly, ten times or more. The rearrangement uses TRBV29-1 and TRBJ2-7; D ambiguous. The CDR3 has 12 residues. Trimming cost V 6 bases and J 0 bases, with 9 bases left between them. In germline, CDR1 is SQVTM, CDR2 ANQGSEA. The CDR3 sequence: CSVQTSSYEQYV. CDR3 sequence (DNA): TGCAGCGTACAGACGAGCTCCTACGAGCAGTACGTC.